A single sample is the source of the 5 T cell receptor beta chains below, sequenced in a study of T-cell reconstitution after alpha-beta-depleted transplantation in children listed by TCRdb under 2016. Libraries were prepared through PCR. The listed sequencing device is Illumina HiSeq 2500. To normalize quantification of the TCRbeta repertoire, the TCR libraries were built with molecular barcoding that relied on unique molecular identifiers. In-frame beta chains were kept once TCRdb had trimmed the public reads at Q25 with fastp and called clones with MiXCR. Entries are consolidated by CDR3 protein sequence, retaining the most common genes and DNA. The sample profile shows roughly 610,000 distinct CDR3 sequences; roughly a tenth of them were found once. The ten largest make up less than 5% of the sample. Material: PBMCs from the stem cell graft donor, obtained from the stem cell graft. Receptors were obtained from a human donor who donated a stem cell graft to a child with acute myeloid leukemia.

This clonotype turned up a few times. The rearrangement uses TRBV29-1 and TRBJ1-3, with 10 positions matching TRBD1. Trimming cost V 7 bases and J 4 bases; bases outside gene matches: 4. In germline, CDR1 is SQVTM, CDR2 ANQGSEA. This CDR3 comprises 13 residues. CDR3 DNA sequence: TGCAGCGCCCGGGACAGGGGAGGAAACACCATATATTTT. Amino acid sequence: CSARDRGGNTIYF.

The CDR3 DNA reads TGCAGTGCTGACCCGGGAGCCAAAAACATTCAGTACTTC. Amino acids: CSADPGAKNIQYF. This sequence joins TRBV20-1 and TRBJ2-4, with no clear D. Deletions cut 5 bases from V and 0 bases from J, with 8 bases between. The germline CDR1 and CDR2 sequences are DFQATT and SNEGSKA (reference sequence). The CDR3 length is 13 residues.

This clonotype was counted between two and nine times. The J gene is TRBJ1-1, the V gene TRBV5-1; tentative D call: TRBD1 (5 bases). Germline lookup yields CDR1 SGHRS and CDR2 YFSETQ. The CDR3 is made up of 14 amino acids. Trimming removed 1 base from V and 6 bases from J, with 13 bases in between. Written as DNA, the CDR3 is TGCGCCAGCAGCTTGTCGCCGGACACCTCTGAAGCTTTCTTT. It specifies CASSLSPDTSEAFF. Together with reference TRBV5-1 and TRBJ1-1, the CDR3 gives the full variable domain: KAGVTQTPRYLIKTRGQQVTLSCSPISGHRSVSWYQQTPGQGLQFLFEYFSETQRNKGNFPGRFSGRQFSNSRSEMNVSTLELGDSALYLCASSLSPDTSEAFFGQGTRLTVV.

This clonotype was counted between two and nine times. The chain carries TRBV5-1 and TRBJ2-5; D possibly corresponds to TRBD2 (5 bases). The germline V and J ends were trimmed by 4 bases and 4 bases, with 11 bases remaining between them. Germline V gene sequence: CDR1 SGHRS, CDR2 YFSETQ. This CDR3 has 13 residues. The CDR3 sequence is CASSPGNLETQYF. The CDR3, as DNA: TGCGCCAGCAGCCCCGGGAACTTAGAGACCCAGTACTTC.

The genes are TRBV28 and TRBJ2-3; D unclear. The germline gives CDR1 MDHEN, CDR2 SYDVKM. The V and J ends lost 6 bases and 2 bases respectively, with 12 bases between them. CDR3 length: 14 residues. CDR3 in amino acids: CASRPAGVTDTQYF. CDR3 bases: TGTGCCAGCAGACCAGCTGGGGTCACAGATACGCAGTATTTT.